Listed below are T cell receptor beta chains from one sample, sequenced in a study of T cells in Graves' hyperthyroidism and ophthalmopathy. Each CDR3 protein is one row after TCRdb ran MiXCR on the multiplex PCR reads. The table lists around 340,000 distinct CDR3 sequences, 15% to 20% of them singletons. The specimen was blood. The receptor set was obtained from a woman in her forties or fifties with Graves' hyperthyroidism. CDR3s include the opening cysteine and the closing phenylalanine or tryptophan. Each record gives: D gene, V gene, J gene, CDR3 length, clone size, CDR3 protein, CDR3 DNA. A D gene is named only where the DNA matches it firmly. A clone size is listed for some rows: how often the clone was seen (once, few, many), or a class if it is expanded.

.,TRBV20-1,TRBJ1-4,14,few,CSATRTVLGEKLFF,TGCAGTGCTACCCGGACAGTCCTGGGGGAAAAACTGTTTTTT
.,TRBV2,TRBJ2-3,12,many,CASSVLGDTQYF,TGTGCCAGCAGTGTCCTAGGAGATACGCAGTATTTT
.,TRBV7-9,TRBJ1-1,13,few,CASSYPGDTEAFF,TGTGCCAGCAGCTACCCGGGAGACACTGAAGCTTTCTTT
.,TRBV6-1,TRBJ2-3,19,many,CASSEEPTGGAGSTDTQYF,TGTGCCAGCAGTGAAGAGCCTACTGGAGGGGCAGGAAGCACAGATACGCAGTATTTT
.,TRBV2,TRBJ2-7,13,many,CASMLNQGYEQYF,TGTGCCAGCATGCTGAACCAGGGCTACGAGCAGTACTTC
.,TRBV5-6,TRBJ2-2,16,many,CASSPEAGLNTGELFF,TGTGCCAGCAGCCCTGAGGCGGGCCTCAACACCGGGGAGCTGTTTTTT
.,TRBV12-3/TRBV12-4,TRBJ2-3,14,.,CASSLSARTDTQYF,TGTGCCAGCAGTTTGTCCGCGCGCACAGATACGCAGTATTTT
TRBD2,TRBV13,TRBJ2-5,15,few,CASSSRLRGDETQYF,TGTGCCAGCAGCTCAAGGCTCCGGGGGGATGAGACCCAGTACTTC
.,TRBV4-2,TRBJ1-3,14,.,CASSQDDGINTIYF,TGTGCCAGCAGCCAAGATGACGGGATCAACACCATATATTTT
TRBD2,TRBV11-1,TRBJ2-1,14,many,CASSYGRGVNEQFF,TGTGCCAGCAGCTACGGTCGGGGGGTGAATGAGCAGTTCTTC
.,TRBV7-9,TRBJ1-2,12,.,CASSFSEGGYTF,TGTGCCAGCAGCTTTTCCGAGGGTGGCTACACCTTC
.,TRBV5-1,TRBJ1-1,12,.,CASSSDSFEAFF,TGCGCCAGCAGCTCAGACAGTTTTGAAGCTTTCTTT
TRBD1,TRBV19,TRBJ2-3,18,.,CASSINSGTGGGTDTQYF,TGTGCCAGTAGTATCAACTCTGGGACAGGGGGAGGGACAGATACGCAGTATTTT
TRBD1,TRBV5-1,TRBJ1-2,16,few,CASSVLPGQGAQGYTF,TGCGCCAGCAGCGTGCTACCGGGACAGGGGGCGCAGGGCTACACCTTC
.,TRBV7-2,TRBJ1-1,15,few,CASSLVPGARTEAFF,TGTGCCAGCAGCTTAGTCCCGGGGGCGCGCACTGAAGCTTTCTTT
TRBD2,TRBV5-5,TRBJ2-7,16,few,CASSLGTSGGSYEQYF,TGTGCCAGCAGCTTGGGGACTAGCGGGGGTTCCTACGAGCAGTACTTC
.,TRBV6-1,TRBJ2-7,13,many,CASSDLTRYEQYF,TGTGCCAGCAGTGACTTGACTCGCTACGAGCAGTACTTC
.,TRBV7-9,TRBJ2-1,13,few,CATGRDASNEQFF,TGTGCCACCGGCCGGGACGCAAGCAATGAGCAGTTCTTC
TRBD1,TRBV25-1,TRBJ1-5,14,.,CASQPGQGSQPQHF,TGTGCCAGCCAGCCCGGACAGGGTAGTCAGCCCCAGCATTTT
TRBD2,TRBV10-3,TRBJ2-5,15,few,CAIRTGLAGVETQYF,TGTGCCATCAGAACCGGACTAGCGGGGGTAGAGACCCAGTACTTC
.,TRBV28,TRBJ2-1,17,many,CASSSRQTGISGDEQFF,TGTGCCAGCAGTTCGCGGCAAACAGGGATATCAGGCGATGAGCAGTTCTTC
.,TRBV20-1,TRBJ2-3,14,many,CSASQGYGADTQYF,TGCAGTGCTTCCCAGGGCTACGGGGCAGATACGCAGTATTTT
.,TRBV29-1,TRBJ1-2,11,few,CSVGYNYGYTF,TGCAGCGTTGGGTATAACTATGGCTACACCTTC
.,TRBV3-1,TRBJ2-3,14,many,CASSPSGVADTQYF,TGTGCCAGCAGCCCTTCAGGGGTAGCAGATACGCAGTATTTT